Shown below are 29 T cell receptor beta chains from a single sample sequenced in a study of T cell responses to AZD1222 COVID-19 vaccine. Method: immunoSEQ multiplex PCR; TCRdb's copy keeps in-frame clones and lacks some. There are 150,000 to 200,000 clones in the sample; 92% occur only once, and around 1% lies in the top ten. Material: peripheral blood, obtained 28 days after the second AZD1222 dose. The receptors come from an adult who received the AZD1222 COVID-19 vaccine.

The sample holds a few counts of this clone. The chain uses TRBV4-1 and TRBJ1-1; D not certain. Germline V gene data show CDR1 as MGHRA and CDR2 as YSYEKL. The CDR3 has 11 residues. Trimming removed 1 base from V and 8 bases from J, with 5 bases in between. CDR3 residues: CASSQGQEAFF. CDR3 DNA sequence: TGCGCCAGCAGCCAAGGGCAGGAAGCTTTCTTT.

The chain uses TRBV4-1 and TRBJ2-5, with D possibly matching TRBD2 (6 bases). V lost 1 base and J 2 bases, leaving 11 bases between the germline ends. The CDR3 has 15 amino acids. Germline loops: CDR1 MGHRA, CDR2 YSYEKL. In nucleotides, the CDR3 is TGCGCCAGCAGCCAAGTAGCGGTGTCTCAAGAGACCCAGTACTTC. Its translation: CASSQVAVSQETQYF.

CDR3 bases: TGTGCCAGCAGTCAGGGGGTGTTTCGGGCAGATACGCAGTATTTT. This gives the protein CASSQGVFRADTQYF. This chain connects TRBV9 to TRBJ2-3, with 7 bases that match TRBD1. The CDR3 contains 15 residues. The V segment lost 5 bases and the J segment 4 bases; nucleotides outside the gene matches: 10. The germline V gene has CDR1 SGDLS and CDR2 YYNGEE.

This rearrangement joins TRBV19 to TRBJ2-7; possible D gene TRBD2, 5 bases. The CDR3 has 15 residues. V was clipped by 6 bases and J by 7 bases, with 22 bases between them. From germline, CDR1 is LNHDA and CDR2 SQIVND (reference sequence). CDR3 loop: CASSAISAALGEQYF. The DNA of the CDR3 is TGTGCCAGTAGCGCCATTAGCGCGGCCCTGGGAGAGCAGTACTTC.

A single count supports this clone. The chain is built from TRBV28 and TRBJ1-1; D not certain. The CDR3 spans 15 residues. Per the germline V gene, CDR1 is MDHEN and CDR2 is SYDVKM. V was shortened by 1 base and J by 0 bases, with 9 bases between the two germline ends. The CDR3 loop reads CASSLLGNMNTEAFF. The CDR3 DNA follows: TGTGCCAGCAGTTTATTAGGGAACATGAACACTGAAGCTTTCTTT.

This CDR3 reads CASSIVRERQPQHF. The CDR3 DNA is TGTGCCAGTAGTATAGTTAGAGAACGTCAGCCCCAGCATTTT. V and J are TRBV19 and TRBJ1-5; D is unresolved. This CDR3 has 14 amino acids. Germline V CDR1 and CDR2: LNHDA, SQIVND (reference sequence). The ends were cut back, 1 base at V and 6 bases at J, with 10 bases in the middle.

The chain recombines TRBV2 with TRBJ2-1; D not resolved. This CDR3 is built from 14 residues. The germline V gene encodes CDR1 SNHLY and CDR2 FYNNEI. V lost 1 base to trimming and J lost 1 base, with 5 bases between them. In nucleotides, the CDR3 is TGTGCCAGCAGTGAAGACTGGTCCTACAATGAGCAGTTCTTC. Its protein is CASSEDWSYNEQFF.

The V and J genes are TRBV5-1 and TRBJ1-5, with a tentative D call TRBD1 (6 bases). CDR1 and CDR2 from the germline V gene are SGHRS and YFSETQ. The CDR3 is 14 residues long. The V end lost 4 bases, the J end lost 4 bases, and 12 bases lay between the germline ends. CDR3: CASSPGQPNQPQHF. CDR3 DNA sequence: TGCGCCAGCAGCCCCGGACAGCCAAATCAGCCCCAGCATTTT.

V gene TRBV29-1 combines with J gene TRBJ2-1, with 7 bases identical to TRBD2. Per the germline V gene, CDR1 is SQVTM and CDR2 is ANQGSEA. CDR3 length: 13 amino acids. The CDR3: CSLMRGGYNEQFF. In DNA form, the CDR3 reads TGCAGTTTGATGAGGGGAGGGTACAATGAGCAGTTCTTC.

The chain has TRBV6-1 and TRBJ1-5, with D possibly matching TRBD1 (5 bases). Trimming removed 3 bases at V and 6 bases at J, with 6 bases between. This CDR3 is 12 amino acids long. CDR1 MNHNS and CDR2 SASEGT come from the germline V gene. The CDR3 DNA reads TGTGCCAGCAGTGAGGGGCTTCAGCCCCAGCATTTT. Amino acid sequence: CASSEGLQPQHF.

The chain employs TRBV5-5 and TRBJ1-4; D is unresolved. This CDR3 has 15 amino acids. Trimming removed 0 bases from V and 4 bases from J, with 10 bases in between. Germline V lookup: CDR1 SGHKS, CDR2 YYEKEE (reference sequence). This chain's CDR3 is CASSLEGFDNEKLFF. In DNA, the CDR3 is TGTGCCAGCAGCTTGGAGGGCTTTGATAATGAAAAACTGTTTTTT.

The rearrangement uses TRBV7-2 and TRBJ1-5; perhaps TRBD1 as D (6 bases). Germline V lookup: CDR1 SGHTA, CDR2 FQGNSA. Between the trimmed V and J ends, which lost 5 bases and 0 bases, there was a span of 11 bases. CDR3 length: 15 residues. The CDR3 is CASSRDTYSNQPQHF. The CDR3, as DNA: TGTGCCAGCAGCCGGGACACCTATAGCAATCAGCCCCAGCATTTT.

The chain is built from TRBV10-3 and TRBJ2-7; TRBD2 is a possible D gene (6 bases). CDR1 is ENHRY, CDR2 SYGVKD, per germline. The ends were cut back, 8 bases at V and 5 bases at J, with 7 bases in the middle. The CDR3 loop spans 10 amino acids. The CDR3 bases are TGTGCCATCGGAGGGGACGAGCAGTACTTC. Translated, it gives CAIGGDEQYF.

V is TRBV6-5 and J is TRBJ1-6; 10 bases map to TRBD1. This CDR3 has 15 amino acids. The ends lost 6 bases at V and 5 bases at J; junction bases unmatched: 4. CDR1 and CDR2 (germline): MNHEY, SVGAGI. The CDR3 protein is CASSPDRGHNSPLHF. CDR3 sequence (DNA): TGTGCCAGCAGCCCCGACAGGGGGCATAATTCACCCCTCCACTTT.

This sequence joins TRBV5-1 and TRBJ1-2; maybe TRBD1 (5 bases). This CDR3 region has 15 residues. With 2 bases removed from V and 7 bases from J, the gap between germline ends came to 18 bases. Looked up from germline, CDR1 is SGHRS and CDR2 is YFSETQ. CDR3: CASSFNGPLGAGYTF. For the CDR3, the DNA is TGCGCCAGCAGCTTTAACGGGCCCCTCGGGGCTGGCTACACCTTC.

The rearrangement joins TRBV13 to TRBJ1-2; TRBD1 might be the D (5 bases). Germline V gives CDR1 PRHDT, CDR2 FYEKMQ (reference sequence). The CDR3 extends over 13 amino acids. The V end lost 3 bases, the J end lost 1 base, and 6 bases lay between the germline ends. The CDR3 reads CASSFGGNYGYTF. DNA of the CDR3: TGTGCCAGCAGCTTTGGGGGTAACTATGGCTACACCTTC.

The gene calls are TRBV9 and TRBJ2-3; D possibly corresponds to TRBD2 (6 bases). V shed 0 bases and J shed 8 bases, with 13 bases lying between them. There are 14 residues in the CDR3. Germline V lookup: CDR1 SGDLS, CDR2 YYNGEE. CDR3 DNA: TGTGCCAGCAGCGTAGGTGGGGAGGTCGGTACGCAGTATTTT. Protein sequence: CASSVGGEVGTQYF.

This chain connects TRBV21-1 to TRBJ2-5; TRBD2 reflects the table's D call only, with no check against the DNA. TRBV21-1 is deemed a pseudogene. This CDR3 spans 15 amino acids. Written as DNA, the CDR3 is TGTGCCAGCAGCAAAGTAGCTAGCGGCCAAGAGACCCAGTACTTC. It yields the protein CASSKVASGQETQYF.

This chain links TRBV18 with TRBJ2-7; TRBD1 aligns across 10 bases. CDR1 and CDR2 from the germline V gene are KGHSH and LQKENI. CDR3 size: 15 residues. V trimming: 2 bases; J trimming: 6 bases; junction bases outside the gene matches: 7. CDR3 protein: CASSPGPGQGSEQYF. CDR3 DNA: TGTGCCAGCTCACCAGGACCGGGACAGGGGAGCGAGCAGTACTTC.

As DNA, the CDR3 is TGTGCCAGCGGGGGGGCCCAACGCGGGGAGCAGTTCTTC. Amino acid sequence: CASGGAQRGEQFF. This chain connects TRBV2 to TRBJ2-1, with D maybe TRBD2 (7 bases). Germline lookup yields CDR1 SNHLY and CDR2 FYNNEI. The ends were cut back, 8 bases at V and 10 bases at J, with 18 bases in the middle. The CDR3 contains 13 residues.

The rearrangement links TRBV13 to TRBJ2-7; no definite D call. This CDR3 contains 14 residues. In germline, CDR1 is PRHDT, CDR2 FYEKMQ (reference sequence). Trimming removed 0 bases at V and 4 bases at J, with 10 bases between. The CDR3 reads CASSLGPTPYEQYF. CDR3 bases: TGTGCCAGCAGCTTAGGTCCCACCCCTTACGAGCAGTACTTC. The variable domain in full, with the rest retrieved from reference TRBV13 and TRBJ2-7, is AAGVIQSPRHLIKEKRETATLKCYPIPRHDTVYWYQQGPGQDPQFLISFYEKMQSDKGSIPDRFSAQQFSDYHSELNMSSLELGDSALYFCASSLGPTPYEQYFGPGTRLTVT.

The rearrangement joins TRBV5-1 to TRBJ2-2; D is perhaps TRBD1 (6 bases). Trimming pared 2 bases from V and 4 bases from J, leaving 9 bases between. CDR1 is SGHRS, CDR2 YFSETQ, per germline. This CDR3 comprises 14 residues. For the CDR3, the DNA is TGCGCCAGCAGCTTTCAGGGGCCCACCGGGGAGCTGTTTTTT. Translated: CASSFQGPTGELFF.

V and J are TRBV19 and TRBJ2-3; 10 bases fit TRBD1. The CDR3 totals 15 residues. CDR1 LNHDA and CDR2 SQIVND come from the germline V gene (reference sequence). V was pared by 6 bases and J by 5 bases, with 8 bases of the junction left unmatched. CDR3 sequence: CASSTTGGLGDTQYF. The CDR3 nucleotides are TGTGCCAGTAGCACGACAGGGGGCTTGGGAGATACGCAGTATTTT.

The chain joins TRBV6-5 to TRBJ1-1; possibly TRBD1 for D (6 bases). The CDR3 loop spans 14 amino acids. Germline CDR1 is MNHEY and CDR2 is SVGAGI. Trimming removed 3 bases at V and 4 bases at J, with 12 bases between. In DNA form, the CDR3 reads TGTGCCAGCAGTTATGAAGGGGGAATCACTGAAGCTTTCTTT. Translating gives CASSYEGGITEAFF.

V gene TRBV6-5 combines with J gene TRBJ1-2; possible D gene TRBD1, 6 bases. The V end was cut by 0 bases, the J end by 1 base, with 9 bases between. Germline CDR1 MNHEY, CDR2 SVGAGI. The CDR3 is 15 amino acids. The CDR3, as DNA: TGTGCCAGCAGTTACTCGGGACAACTTAACTATGGCTACACCTTC. It codes for CASSYSGQLNYGYTF.

The gene calls are TRBV10-1 and TRBJ2-7, with 7 bases aligning to TRBD1. CDR3 length: 15 amino acids. Losses at the gene ends were 4 bases for V and 3 bases for J; bases not matched to a gene: 9. The germline CDR1 and CDR2 sequences are WNHNN and SYGVQD (reference sequence). The CDR3 loop reads CASSANRDSNYEQYF. CDR3 nucleotide sequence: TGCGCCAGCAGTGCAAACCGGGACAGTAACTACGAGCAGTACTTC.

This chain uses TRBV5-1 with TRBJ1-1; TRBD1 might be the D (6 bases). V lost 5 bases and J 1 base, leaving 12 bases between the germline ends. The CDR3 loop spans 14 amino acids. Germline lookup yields CDR1 SGHRS and CDR2 YFSETQ. CDR3 in DNA: TGCGCCAGCAGTTTCTCAGGGGAGAACACTGAAGCTTTCTTT. Translating it yields CASSFSGENTEAFF.

The chain carries TRBV19 and TRBJ2-1; D perhaps matches TRBD2 (7 bases). The CDR3 sequence is 15 residues long. Trimming pared 6 bases from V and 7 bases from J, leaving 19 bases between. The germline CDR1 and CDR2 sequences are LNHDA and SQIVND (reference sequence). The CDR3 nucleotides are TGTGCCAGTAGAGAGGGGGGGCCGGCAGTTAATGAGCAGTTCTTC. This translates into CASREGGPAVNEQFF.

This chain joins TRBV27 and TRBJ2-1, with TRBD2 matching 8 bases. This CDR3 is 16 amino acids long. Germline CDR1 reads MNHEY; CDR2 reads SMNVEV (reference sequence). The trim removed 3 bases at V and 9 bases at J, leaving 13 bases unmatched. This CDR3 reads CASSFSAGGGRGEQFF. CDR3 sequence (DNA): TGTGCCAGCAGTTTTTCGGCTGGCGGGGGGCGTGGTGAGCAGTTCTTC.